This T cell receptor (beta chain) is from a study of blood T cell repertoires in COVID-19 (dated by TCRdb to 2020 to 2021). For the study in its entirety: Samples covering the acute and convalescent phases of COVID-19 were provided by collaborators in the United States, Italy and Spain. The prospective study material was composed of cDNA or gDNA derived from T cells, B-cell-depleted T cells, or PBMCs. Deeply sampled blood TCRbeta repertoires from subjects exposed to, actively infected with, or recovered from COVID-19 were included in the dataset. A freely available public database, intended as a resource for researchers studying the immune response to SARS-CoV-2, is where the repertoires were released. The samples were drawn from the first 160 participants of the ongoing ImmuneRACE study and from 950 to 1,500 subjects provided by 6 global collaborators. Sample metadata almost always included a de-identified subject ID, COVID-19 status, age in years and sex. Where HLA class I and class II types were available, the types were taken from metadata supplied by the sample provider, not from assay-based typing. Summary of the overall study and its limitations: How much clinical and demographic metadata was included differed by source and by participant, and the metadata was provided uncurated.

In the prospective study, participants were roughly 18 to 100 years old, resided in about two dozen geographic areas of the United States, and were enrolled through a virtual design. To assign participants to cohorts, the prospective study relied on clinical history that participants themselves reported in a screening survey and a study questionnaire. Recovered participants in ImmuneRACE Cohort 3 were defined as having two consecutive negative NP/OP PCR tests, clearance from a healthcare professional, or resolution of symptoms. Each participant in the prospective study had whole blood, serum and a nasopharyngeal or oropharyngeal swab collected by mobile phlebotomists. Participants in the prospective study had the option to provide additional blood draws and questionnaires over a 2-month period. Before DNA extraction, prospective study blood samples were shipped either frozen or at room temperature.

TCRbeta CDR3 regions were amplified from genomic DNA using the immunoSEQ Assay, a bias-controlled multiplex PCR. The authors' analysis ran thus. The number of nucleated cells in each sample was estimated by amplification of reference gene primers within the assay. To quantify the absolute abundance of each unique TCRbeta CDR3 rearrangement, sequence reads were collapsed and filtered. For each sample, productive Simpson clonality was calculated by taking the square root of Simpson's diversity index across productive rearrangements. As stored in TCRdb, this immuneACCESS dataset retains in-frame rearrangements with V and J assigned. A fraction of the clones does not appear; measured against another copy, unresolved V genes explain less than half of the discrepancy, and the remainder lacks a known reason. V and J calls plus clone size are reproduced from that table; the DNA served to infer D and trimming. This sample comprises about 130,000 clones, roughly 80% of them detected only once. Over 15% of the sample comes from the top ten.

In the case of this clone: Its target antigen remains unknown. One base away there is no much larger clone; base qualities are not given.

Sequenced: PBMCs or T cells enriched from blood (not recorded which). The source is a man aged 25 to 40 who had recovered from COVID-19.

The CDR3 loop reads CASSVHRTQSNYGYTF. The sequenced DNA: TGTGCCAGCAGCGTACACCGAACCCAATCCAACTATGGCTACACCTTC. The V and J genes are TRBV2 and TRBJ1-2; the D gene identity is not certain. CDR1 and CDR2, looked up from the germline V gene, are SNHLY and FYNNEI. The junction shows trimming of 6 bases on V and 2 bases on J, plus 19 bases between the germline ends. The CDR3 goes from the cysteine to the phenylalanine over 16 residues. Solely the CDR3 DNA is kept, with 48 bases framed from the first base.